A few counts support the clone carrying this T cell receptor (beta chain). The target antigen is unknown. The entry originates in a study of T cells after yellow fever vaccination. Findings and limits, study-wide: Weaker overall was a secondary response that nonetheless peaked faster, on day 5 versus 15. One caveat is that FACS-sorted repertoires could contain abundant clonotypes contaminating from the bulk population.

The CDR3 totals 12 residues. Germline loops: CDR1 SEHNR, CDR2 FQNEAQ (reference sequence). V was cut by 5 bases and J by 8 bases, with 12 bases left in between. Generation of TCR cDNA used 5'RACE template switching (which added a universal primer site and UMIs). TCRdb reanalysed the 5' RACE reads using MiXCR and keeps one entry per CDR3 protein. The table records a few hundred thousand distinct CDR3 sequences, approximately 4% of them present only once. The chain couples TRBV7-9 to TRBJ1-1, with D possibly TRBD1 on 5 matching bases. The clonotype originates from a man between 18 and 29 years old who received the YFV17D yellow fever vaccine. Sequencing was performed on PBMCs, taken 5 days after the yellow fever booster vaccination. As DNA, the CDR3 is TGTGCCAGCAGCAAGACAGTATTCGAAGCTTTCTTT. Protein sequence: CASSKTVFEAFF.